This T cell receptor beta chain stems from a study of EBV T-cell therapy then PD-1 blockade in nasopharyngeal carcinoma (dated by TCRdb to the early 2020s). From its cysteine to its phenylalanine, the CDR3 spans 14 amino acids. The kept DNA is CDR3 alone, 42 bases in frame from the first base. This sample's time point label indicates: 266 days after commencement of treatment, after nivolumab therapy. This specimen's treatment or condition label, per the study, means: AdE1-LMPpoly-expanded autologous EBV-specific T-cell therapy followed by anti-PD-1 nivolumab. The Qiagen DNeasy Kit was used to extract genomic DNA from the sorted cells. Deep sequencing of the TCR beta chain was done on the immunoSEQ platform. Per the source publication's procedure: Repertoire data analysis was performed with the immunoSEQ Analyzer software. Held by TCRdb, this immuneACCESS table contains in-frame sequences only and omits some clones. Under half of the omission traces to an unresolved V gene where checked; the cause of the rest is unknown. V, J and clone size derive from that table, while D and trimming were established from the DNA sequence. This sample has fewer than 25,000 clones in its table, and roughly 80% of those were observed once. 30% to 35% of the sample lies in the top ten.

With respect to this clone: The clone's antigen remains unknown. No much larger clone is present one base from it, and per-base qualities are unavailable.

The receptor comes from a man aged 40-50 years with nasopharyngeal carcinoma. Here the chain combines TRBV21-1 and TRBJ2-7; the table's D call, TRBD1, has no DNA check behind it. TRBV21-1 counts as a pseudogene. The source material was CD8+ T cells from blood, sampled around day 270 from a patient whose treatment included autologous EBV-specific T cells and nivolumab. This receptor has the CDR3 CASSRDRGPREQYF. DNA sequence: TGTGCCAGCAGCCGCGACAGGGGCCCGAGGGAGCAGTACTTC.